The sequence of this T cell receptor (beta chain) was determined in a study of blood T cells in healthy people across ages. Across the whole study: Template switching picked up about one barcoded beta molecule for each two T cells.

Study-wide findings and caveats: The lack of PBMC sorting stopped any conclusive naive versus antigen-experienced comparison. A roughly linear fall in TCR beta diversity per million T cells was seen with increasing age. Aged donors had fewer naive CD4+ cells and lower diversity than long-lived donors.

Germline V gives CDR1 DFQATT, CDR2 SNEGSKA (reference sequence). The CDR3 is 16 residues long. On this clonotype itself: As yet, its antigen is unknown.

Then a second PCR, running about 6 to 11 cycles, was carried out with a sample-barcoded 5' primer and a J-beta primer mix. TCRdb recomputed calls from the 5' RACE reads with MiXCR, one row per CDR3 protein. Here the sample spans about 1 million distinct CDR3 sequences, around 45% being singletons. The sequenced sample was blood. The clonotype was recovered from a woman aged 55-75 years in good health. The chain recombines TRBV20-1 with TRBJ2-7; 14 positions match TRBD2. The closer fit of TRBJ2-5 to the DNA end suggests the J call may be wrong. The CDR3 nucleotides are TGCAGTGCTAGAACGACTAGCGGGAGGGCCGGGGAGACCCAGTACTTC. This encodes CSARTTSGRAGETQYF.